Sequencing of this T cell receptor beta chain was carried out in a study of blood T cell repertoires in COVID-19. CDR1 and CDR2 from the germline V gene are MNHEY and SMNVEV (reference sequence). The CDR3 is made up of 17 amino acids. The V segment lost 7 bases and the J segment 2 bases; nucleotides outside the gene matches: 10. Per the original data handling: Estimated nucleated cell counts came from reference gene primer amplification. The repertoire was sequenced with immunoSEQ multiplex PCR; TCRdb's copy has only in-frame clones and lacks some. V and J calls and clone size are given by that table; D and trimming were obtained from the DNA. The sample contains about 130,000 clones, about 80% of which appear only once.

What was sequenced was peripheral blood. This chain uses TRBV27 with TRBJ2-2, with 10 bases that match TRBD2. This clonotype originated in a man in his forties or fifties with active or convalescent COVID-19. The CDR3 DNA follows: TGTGCCAGCAAACCGATACTAGCGGGGACAAACACCGGGGAGCTGTTTTTT. Its translation is CASKPILAGTNTGELFF.